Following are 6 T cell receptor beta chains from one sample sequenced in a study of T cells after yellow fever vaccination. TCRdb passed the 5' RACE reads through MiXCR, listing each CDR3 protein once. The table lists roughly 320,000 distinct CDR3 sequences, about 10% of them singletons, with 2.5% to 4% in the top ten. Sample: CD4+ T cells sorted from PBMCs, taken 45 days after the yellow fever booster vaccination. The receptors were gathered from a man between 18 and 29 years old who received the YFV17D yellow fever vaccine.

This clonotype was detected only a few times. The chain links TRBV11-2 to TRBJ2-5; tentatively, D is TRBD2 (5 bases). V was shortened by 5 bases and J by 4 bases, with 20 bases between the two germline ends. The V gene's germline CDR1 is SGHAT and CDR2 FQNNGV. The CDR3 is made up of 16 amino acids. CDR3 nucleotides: TGTGCCAGCAGCCGGAGATACGGGGAGAAACGAGAGACCCAGTACTTC. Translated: CASSRRYGEKRETQYF.

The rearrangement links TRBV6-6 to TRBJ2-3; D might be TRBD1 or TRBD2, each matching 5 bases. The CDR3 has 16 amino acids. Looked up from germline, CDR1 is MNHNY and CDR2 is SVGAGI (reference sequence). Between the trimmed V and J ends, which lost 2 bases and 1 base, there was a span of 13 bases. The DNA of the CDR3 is TGTGCCAGCAGTTACGGGGCGGGCGGCGGCACAGATACGCAGTATTTT. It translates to CASSYGAGGGTDTQYF.

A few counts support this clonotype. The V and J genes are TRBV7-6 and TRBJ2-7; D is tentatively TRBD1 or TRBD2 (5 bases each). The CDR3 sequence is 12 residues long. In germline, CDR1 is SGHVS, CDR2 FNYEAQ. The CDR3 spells CASSLFRDQVTV. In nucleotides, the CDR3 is TGTGCCAGCAGCTTATTCAGGGACCAAGTTACCGTC.

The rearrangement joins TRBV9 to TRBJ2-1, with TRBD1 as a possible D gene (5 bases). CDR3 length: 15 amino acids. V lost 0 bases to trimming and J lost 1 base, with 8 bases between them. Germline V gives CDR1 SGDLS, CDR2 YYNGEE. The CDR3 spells CASSVDRGSYNEQFF. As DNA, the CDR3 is TGTGCCAGCAGCGTAGATAGGGGATCCTACAATGAGCAGTTCTTC. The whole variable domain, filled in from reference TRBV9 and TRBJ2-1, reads DSGVTQTPKHLITATGQRVTLRCSPRSGDLSVYWYQQSLDQGLQFLIQYYNGEERAKGNILERFSAQQFPDLHSELNLSSLELGDSALYFCASSVDRGSYNEQFFGPGTRLTVL.

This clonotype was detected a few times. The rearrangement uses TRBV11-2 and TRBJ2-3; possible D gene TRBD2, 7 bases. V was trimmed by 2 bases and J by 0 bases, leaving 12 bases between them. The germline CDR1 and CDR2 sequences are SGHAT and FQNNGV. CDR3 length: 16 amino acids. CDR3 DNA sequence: TGTGCCAGCAGCTTATTAGGGGGGGGAAGCACAGATACGCAGTATTTT. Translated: CASSLLGGGSTDTQYF.

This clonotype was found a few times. This CDR3 reads CASSQGLFEKLFF. The CDR3 nucleotides are TGTGCCAGCAGTCAGGGGCTCTTTGAAAAACTGTTTTTT. The genes are TRBV5-4 and TRBJ1-4; TRBD1 is a possible D gene (6 bases). From germline, CDR1 is SGHNT and CDR2 YYREEE (reference sequence). V lost 5 bases to trimming and J lost 7 bases, with 12 bases between them. The CDR3 has 13 amino acids.